The next 5 T cell receptor beta chains were all read from a single sample in a study of cytomegalovirus exposure and HLA in healthy donors. It was with 60 Vbeta and 13 Jbeta primers that the PCR ran. Measured with immunoSEQ multiplex PCR; TCRdb has only the in-frame clones, and not every one. The sample carries 150,000 to 200,000 clones, around 79% recorded once. The sample taken for sequencing was PBMCs. The source is a woman between 45 and 65 years old in good health and CMV-seropositive.

The sample holds one count of this clone. This sequence joins TRBV5-8 and TRBJ2-1; TRBD2 might be the D (6 bases). From germline, CDR1 is SGHTS and CDR2 YDEGEE. Trimming removed 4 bases from V and 11 bases from J, with 13 bases in between. The CDR3 totals 12 residues. DNA of the CDR3: TGTGCCAGCAGCATCGGGACTCCCAAGCAGTTCTTC. It yields the protein CASSIGTPKQFF.

The chain joins TRBV5-4 to TRBJ2-7; TRBD2 matches at 8 bases. After removal of 0 bases from V and 0 bases from J, the junction contained 5 bases not matched to a gene. Germline V lookup: CDR1 SGHNT, CDR2 YYREEE (reference sequence). CDR3 length: 16 amino acids. The DNA of the CDR3 is TGTGCCAGCAGCTTGGGGGCGGGAGGAGGCTCCTACGAGCAGTACTTC. This sequence encodes CASSLGAGGGSYEQYF.

CDR3 amino acids: CASSLYTGAYEQYF. In DNA form, the CDR3 reads TGTGCCAGCAGTTTATATACAGGCGCCTACGAGCAGTACTTC. The V call is TRBV28, the J call TRBJ2-7; D perhaps matches TRBD1 (5 bases). Germline CDR1 reads MDHEN; CDR2 reads SYDVKM. V dropped 1 base and J dropped 2 bases, with 9 bases sitting between them. This CDR3 comprises 14 residues.

As to this clone: Within the sample, other DNA sequences also encode this same CDR3. The rearrangement uses TRBV7-2 and TRBJ2-5, with 9 nucleotides matching TRBD2. CDR3 length: 14 amino acids. The germline CDR1 and CDR2 sequences are SGHTA and FQGNSA. V shed 5 bases, J shed 5 bases, and the junction held 6 bases outside the gene matches. The CDR3: CASSPRGGRETQYF. DNA of the CDR3: TGTGCCAGCAGCCCGCGGGGGGGCCGGGAGACCCAGTACTTC.

The DNA of the CDR3 is TGTGCCAGCAGTGAAGCGGTAGCGAGGGCTCGGCAAGAGACCCAGTACTTC. This codes for CASSEAVARARQETQYF. This sequence joins TRBV6-1 and TRBJ2-5, with a tentative D call TRBD2 (5 bases). V gave up 0 bases and J gave up 2 bases, with 16 bases separating them. The germline gives CDR1 MNHNS, CDR2 SASEGT. The CDR3 is 17 residues long.